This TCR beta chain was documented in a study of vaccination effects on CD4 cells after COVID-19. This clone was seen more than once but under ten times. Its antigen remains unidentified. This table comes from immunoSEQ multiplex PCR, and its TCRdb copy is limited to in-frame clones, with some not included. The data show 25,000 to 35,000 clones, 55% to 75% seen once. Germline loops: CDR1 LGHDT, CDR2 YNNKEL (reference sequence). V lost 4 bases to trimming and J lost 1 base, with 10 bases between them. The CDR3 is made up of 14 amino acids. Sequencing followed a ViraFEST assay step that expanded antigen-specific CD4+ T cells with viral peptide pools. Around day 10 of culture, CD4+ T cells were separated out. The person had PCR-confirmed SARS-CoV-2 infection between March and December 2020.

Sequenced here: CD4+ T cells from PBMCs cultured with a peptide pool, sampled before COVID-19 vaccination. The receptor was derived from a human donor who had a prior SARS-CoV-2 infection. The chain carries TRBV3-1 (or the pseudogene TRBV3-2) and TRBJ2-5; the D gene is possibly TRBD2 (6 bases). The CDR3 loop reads CASSLGGLQETQYF. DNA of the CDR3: TGTGCCAGCAGCCTCGGGGGACTCCAAGAGACCCAGTACTTC.